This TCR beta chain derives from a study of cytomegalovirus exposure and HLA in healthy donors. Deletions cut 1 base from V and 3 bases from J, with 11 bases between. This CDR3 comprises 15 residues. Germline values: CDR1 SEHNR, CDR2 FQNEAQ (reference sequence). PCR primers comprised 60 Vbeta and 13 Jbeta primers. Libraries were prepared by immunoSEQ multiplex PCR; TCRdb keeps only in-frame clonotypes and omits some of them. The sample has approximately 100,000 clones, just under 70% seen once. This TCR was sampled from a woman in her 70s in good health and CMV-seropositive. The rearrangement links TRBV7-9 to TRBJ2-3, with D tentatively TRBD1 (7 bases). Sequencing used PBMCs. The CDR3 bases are TGTGCCAGCAGCTTAGAACAGGGGAGGACAGATACGCAGTATTTT. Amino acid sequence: CASSLEQGRTDTQYF.